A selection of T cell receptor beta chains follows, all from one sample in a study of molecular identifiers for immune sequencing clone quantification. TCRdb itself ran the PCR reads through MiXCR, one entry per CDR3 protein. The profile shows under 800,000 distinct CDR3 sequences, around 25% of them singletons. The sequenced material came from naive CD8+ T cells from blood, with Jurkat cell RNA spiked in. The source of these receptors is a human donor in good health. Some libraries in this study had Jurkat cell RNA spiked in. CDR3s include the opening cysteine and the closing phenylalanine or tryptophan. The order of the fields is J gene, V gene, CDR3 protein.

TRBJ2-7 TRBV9 CASSPAGTGIHEQCF
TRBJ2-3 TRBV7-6 CASSLDPLAGSTGTQYF
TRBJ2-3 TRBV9 CASSVGTAPRTDTQYF
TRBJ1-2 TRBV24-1 CATSDFVGQGDGYTF
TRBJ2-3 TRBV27 CASRSGTSGRITDTQYF
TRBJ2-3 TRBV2 CASRGRGRTDTQYF
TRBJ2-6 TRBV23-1 CAKRGSWANVLTF
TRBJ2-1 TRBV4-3 CASSKDVSGNYEQFF
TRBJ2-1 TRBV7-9 CASSLAPYPRDYFTSSYNEQFF
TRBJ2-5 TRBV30 CAWRQREGWETQYF
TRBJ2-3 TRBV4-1 CASSQLQGGQGSTDTQYF
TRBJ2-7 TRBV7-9 CASSLGLYFYEQYF
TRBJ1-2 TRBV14 CASSQDRLYGYTF
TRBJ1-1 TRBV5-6 CASSFRGGTGAFF
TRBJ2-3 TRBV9 CASSVWGGSTDTQYF
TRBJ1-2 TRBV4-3 CASSGWTATSDGYTF
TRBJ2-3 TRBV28 CASSFTLVGTDTQYF
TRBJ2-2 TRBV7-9 CASSSRPGSSGGELFF
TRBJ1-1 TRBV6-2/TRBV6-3 CASSYGGQGSSEAFF
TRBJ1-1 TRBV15 CATRSSGGTEAFF
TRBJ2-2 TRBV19 CASSGKTGELFF
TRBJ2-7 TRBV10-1 CASMEERTCEQYF
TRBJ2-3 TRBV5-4 CASSIGQGWTDTQYF
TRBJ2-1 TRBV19 CASSIVSREYLFF
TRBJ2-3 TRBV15 CATNPGVGALTDTQYF
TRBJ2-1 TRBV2 CASRKDGSSYNEQFF
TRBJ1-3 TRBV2 CASSGEGTSSGNTIYF
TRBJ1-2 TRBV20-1 CSASRHQNYGYTF
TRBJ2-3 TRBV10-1 CASSESLLTDTQYF
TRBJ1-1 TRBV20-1 CSASPWGGVNTEAFF
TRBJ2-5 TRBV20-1 CSARDLETQYF
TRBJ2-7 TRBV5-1 CASSSVQASYEQYF
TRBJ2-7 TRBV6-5 CASNGGREQYF
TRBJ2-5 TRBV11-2 CASSLWGGRGSQETQYF
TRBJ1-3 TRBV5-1 CASSSLDKTSGNTIYF
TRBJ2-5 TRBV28 CASSLVLGSGQETQYF
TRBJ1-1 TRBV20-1 CSARGTLNTEAFF
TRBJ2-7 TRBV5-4 CASSSPWDTSTREQYF
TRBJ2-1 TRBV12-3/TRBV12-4 CASSLAGPGLSEQFF
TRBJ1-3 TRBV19 CASSILLVDSGNTIYF
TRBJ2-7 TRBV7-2 CACSRTTLEYEQYF
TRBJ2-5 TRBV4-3 CASTKSLAGGQETQYF
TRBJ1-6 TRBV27 CASSFDSNSPLHF